This is a list of T cell receptor beta chains from one sample in a study of T cell responses to AZD1222 COVID-19 vaccine. The assay was immunoSEQ multiplex PCR, and TCRdb's table has in-frame clones only and misses some. The data show 95,000 to 150,000 clones, roughly 84% seen once. The sample in question was peripheral blood, obtained on day 0 of AZD1222 vaccination. Receptors were obtained from an adult in good health. Each CDR3 is given with its conserved first and last residue. A D gene is named only where the DNA matches it firmly. Only part of the rows carry a size: once, few, many, or a class if the clone is expanded.

TRBV5-8,-,TRBJ2-7,-,TGTGCCAGCGTCCTACTAGGCGAGCAGTACTTC,CASVLLGEQYF
TRBV30,-,TRBJ1-4,-,TGTGCCTGGAGAAATGAAAAACTGTTTTTT,CAWRNEKLFF
TRBV7-2,-,TRBJ2-1,TRBD1,TGTGCCAGCAGCTTAGAACAGGGGGCGCGTGAGCAGTTCTTC,CASSLEQGAREQFF
TRBV15,-,TRBJ1-2,TRBD1,TGTGCCACCAGCAAGGACAGGACGGAATCCTATGGCTACACCTTC,CATSKDRTESYGYTF
TRBV4-1,-,TRBJ1-4,-,TGCGCCAGCAGCCATACCTCAAGGGGGGAAAATGAAAAACTGTTTTTT,CASSHTSRGENEKLFF
TRBV7-8,once,TRBJ1-2,TRBD1,TGTGCCAGCAGCTTAGCGAGGGGGACAGGGAGGGGCTATGGCTACACCTTC,CASSLARGTGRGYGYTF
TRBV4-2,-,TRBJ2-7,-,TGTGCCAGCAGCCAAGTGACGGGGGGCGTTCCCAACGAGCAGTACTTC,CASSQVTGGVPNEQYF
TRBV4-1,-,TRBJ1-2,TRBD1,TGCGCCAGCAGCCTGAAGGGACAGGATTTATATGGCTACACCTTC,CASSLKGQDLYGYTF
TRBV7-9,-,TRBJ2-5,TRBD2,TGTGCCAGCAGCTTCCTAGCGGGGGGGCCGAAAGAGACCCAGTACTTC,CASSFLAGGPKETQYF
TRBV7-6,-,TRBJ2-5,-,TGTGCCAGCAGCTTAGGCGCTTGGGCGGGCCCCTCTGAGACCCAGTACTTC,CASSLGAWAGPSETQYF
TRBV9,-,TRBJ2-2,TRBD2,TGTGCCAGCAGCTTTACTAGCGGATCGAACACCGGGGAGCTGTTTTTT,CASSFTSGSNTGELFF
TRBV4-1,-,TRBJ1-6,-,TGCGCCAGCAGCCAAGAAGGGTCTAATTCACCCCTCCACTTT,CASSQEGSNSPLHF
TRBV6-2/TRBV6-3,-,TRBJ1-5,-,TGTGCCAGCAGTTATCCCCAGCCCCAGCATTTT,CASSYPQPQHF
TRBV4-2,-,TRBJ2-1,TRBD1,TGTGCCAGCAGCCAAATATCCGGGACAGGGGGTCACAATGAGCAGTTCTTC,CASSQISGTGGHNEQFF
TRBV18,-,TRBJ1-2,TRBD1,TGTGCCAGCTCAACACAGGGGAACGGATATGGCTACACCTTC,CASSTQGNGYGYTF
TRBV4-3,-,TRBJ1-2,-,TGCGCCAGCAGCCGAGAGGGGTCCTATGGCTACACCTTC,CASSREGSYGYTF
TRBV7-9,-,TRBJ2-7,-,TGTGCCAGCAGCTTTTGGGAGGACGAGCAGTACTTC,CASSFWEDEQYF
TRBV7-2,-,TRBJ2-3,-,TGTGCCAGCAGCTCCAGAGGACTCCCCGGCACAGATACGCAGTATTTT,CASSSRGLPGTDTQYF
TRBV19,-,TRBJ2-4,-,TGTGCCAGTAGCTCCGTGGGAGGATGGGACATTCAGTACTTC,CASSSVGGWDIQYF
TRBV7-2,once,TRBJ2-3,TRBD2,TGTGCCAGCAGCCCTCGTTGGGCTAGCGGGGGGGCTGGAGATACGCAGTATTTT,CASSPRWASGGAGDTQYF
TRBV4-2,-,TRBJ1-1,TRBD1,TGTGCCAGCAGCGTTGGACAGGGGTTTTCGAACACTGAAGCTTTCTTT,CASSVGQGFSNTEAFF
TRBV7-9,-,TRBJ2-7,TRBD1,TGTGCCAGCAGCATTACCAGTGGACAGGGTGGTTCGAAGCAGTACTTC,CASSITSGQGGSKQYF
TRBV5-1,-,TRBJ2-6,-,TGCGCCAGCAGCTTGCTCTCGGGACGTCAGACCTCTGGGGCCAACGTCCTGACTTTC,CASSLLSGRQTSGANVLTF
TRBV4-1,-,TRBJ1-4,-,TGCGCCAGCAGCCAAGTAGGTCTTTATAATGAAAAACTGTTTTTT,CASSQVGLYNEKLFF
TRBV3-1/TRBV3-2,-,TRBJ1-1,-,TGTGCCAGCAGCCTCGGAGGGGGGGTGACTGAAGCTTTCTTT,CASSLGGGVTEAFF
TRBV24-1,-,TRBJ2-5,TRBD1,TGTGCCACCAGTGAATCCGGACAGGGGGCAGGGGAGACCCAGTACTTC,CATSESGQGAGETQYF
TRBV10-3,-,TRBJ1-2,TRBD1,TGTGCCATTTGGACAGGGGGCAGGAATGGCTACACCTTC,CAIWTGGRNGYTF
TRBV9,-,TRBJ1-6,-,TGTGCCAGCAGCGGACGTGGTCGGGGAATTTCACCCCTCCACTTT,CASSGRGRGISPLHF
TRBV6-5,-,TRBJ2-2,-,TGTGCCAGCAGGGCCCTAAACCGGGCCGGGGAGCTGTTTTTT,CASRALNRAGELFF
TRBV6-5,-,TRBJ2-2,TRBD1,TGTGCCAGCAGTAAACAACGGGACAGTTCCGGGGAGCTGTTTTTT,CASSKQRDSSGELFF
TRBV3-1/TRBV3-2,-,TRBJ1-2,-,TGTGCCAGCAGCCAAGGACAGATACTCGAGTCGGGTGGCTACACCTTC,CASSQGQILESGGYTF
TRBV4-1,-,TRBJ2-1,TRBD1,TGCGCCAGCAGCCAGCCTCCGGACAGGGGCGGCGATGAGCAGTTCTTC,CASSQPPDRGGDEQFF
TRBV19,-,TRBJ2-7,TRBD1,TGTGCCAGTAGTCCGGGACAGGGTTTCGACGAGCAGTACTTC,CASSPGQGFDEQYF
TRBV6-5,-,TRBJ1-2,-,TGTGCCAGCCGGGTCGGGCAATACTATGGCTACACCTTC,CASRVGQYYGYTF
TRBV6-5,-,TRBJ2-7,TRBD1,TGTGCCAGCAGCTATCCGGGACAGGGGGCGGGCGAGCAGTACTTC,CASSYPGQGAGEQYF
TRBV7-2,-,TRBJ2-7,-,TGTGCCAGCAGCTTAGAGGCAGGAAGCACCTACGAGCAGTACTTC,CASSLEAGSTYEQYF
TRBV5-6,-,TRBJ1-5,-,TGTGCCAGCAGCCTCCGAGGGGTGAATCAGCCCCAGCATTTT,CASSLRGVNQPQHF
TRBV5-1,-,TRBJ1-2,-,TGCGCCAGCAGCTTGGATCGACAGGCGTTCTATGGCTACACCTTC,CASSLDRQAFYGYTF
TRBV5-6,-,TRBJ1-2,-,TGTGCCAGCAGGCCGGAGTCAAGTCCCTATGGCTACACCTTC,CASRPESSPYGYTF
TRBV7-2,once,TRBJ2-4,-,TGTGCCAGCAGCTTAGAGGGGCGGCACGCCCAGTACTTC,CASSLEGRHAQYF
TRBV29-1,few,TRBJ1-1,-,TGCAGCGCCCAGCGCGGGGAGGGAACTGAAGCTTTCTTT,CSAQRGEGTEAFF
TRBV3-1/TRBV3-2,-,TRBJ2-5,-,TGTGCCAGCAGCCAAGAACGTAATCCGGAGACCCAGTACTTC,CASSQERNPETQYF
TRBV27,-,TRBJ2-7,TRBD1,TGTGCCAGCATGACAGGGGTCGAGCAGTACTTC,CASMTGVEQYF
TRBV18,few,TRBJ2-1,-,TGTGCCAGCTCACCGGGCGGGGGCCCTTACAATGAGCAGTTCTTC,CASSPGGGPYNEQFF
TRBV9,-,TRBJ2-5,TRBD2,TGTGCCAGCAACAACCCCTCACTAGCGGGGAAAGAGACCCAGTACTTC,CASNNPSLAGKETQYF
TRBV23-1,-,TRBJ2-7,TRBD1,TGCGCCAGCAGGGGACAGGGGACCCACGAGCAGTACTTC,CASRGQGTHEQYF
TRBV9,few,TRBJ2-2,-,TGTGCCAGCAGCGTAGTGGGGGGTCACACCGGGGAGCTGTTTTTT,CASSVVGGHTGELFF
TRBV11-2,-,TRBJ2-6,-,TGTGCCAGCAGTGGACTTTCCTCTGGGGCCAACGTCCTGACTTTC,CASSGLSSGANVLTF